This TCR beta chain was found in a study of shared clonotypes between healthy human individuals. Study information: Each donor's CD4 naive and CD4 memory cells filled three plates apiece, CD8 naive two, and CD8 memory one. Overall study results and limits: Rarefaction exposed incomplete sorted-subset sequencing despite large depth.

V was pared by 1 base and J by 2 bases, with 0 bases between. The CDR3 extends over 12 amino acids. The germline CDR1 and CDR2 sequences are SGHTS and YDEGEE. This table comes from immunoSEQ multiplex PCR, and its TCRdb copy is limited to in-frame clones, with some not included. This table holds about 2.3 million clones, around 92% found once. A note on this clone: Its antigen is still unknown.

The sequencing input was naive CD4+ T cells from PBMCs. Subset indicated: CD45RA+ positively selected. The chain carries TRBV5-8 and TRBJ1-4; no firm D call. This TCR derives from a man younger than 35 in good health. Some clones in this sample may be carry-over from other donors' samples. CDR3 residues: CASSLTNEKLFF. In DNA form, the CDR3 reads TGTGCCAGCAGCTTGACTAATGAAAAACTGTTTTTT. Complete variable domain (other parts from reference TRBV5-8 and TRBJ1-4): EAGVTQSPTHLIKTRGQQATLRCSPISGHTSVYWYQQALGLGLQFLLWYDEGEERNRGNFPPRFSGRQFPNYSSELNVNALELEDSALYLCASSLTNEKLFFGSGTQLSVL.